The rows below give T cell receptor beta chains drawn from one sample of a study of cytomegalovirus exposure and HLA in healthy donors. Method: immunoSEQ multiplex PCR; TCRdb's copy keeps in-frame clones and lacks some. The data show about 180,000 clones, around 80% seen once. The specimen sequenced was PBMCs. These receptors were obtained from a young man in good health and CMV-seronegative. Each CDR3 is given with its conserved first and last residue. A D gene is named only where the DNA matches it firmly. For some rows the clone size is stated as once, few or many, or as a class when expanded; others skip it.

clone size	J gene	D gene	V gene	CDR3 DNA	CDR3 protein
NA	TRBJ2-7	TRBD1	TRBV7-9	TGTGCCAGCAGCTTAGCGGGACAGGGGAAGAGGTACGAGCAGTACTTC	CASSLAGQGKRYEQYF
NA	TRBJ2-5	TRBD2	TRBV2	TGTGCCAGCAGGGAGGGGGGGACTAGCTGGGGGGAGACCCAGTACTTC	CASREGGTSWGETQYF
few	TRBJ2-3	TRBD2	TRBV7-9	TGTGCCAGCAGCTTAGCCAGCGGGGGGATTGATACGCAGTATTTT	CASSLASGGIDTQYF
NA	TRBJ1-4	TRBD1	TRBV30	TGTGCCTGGAGCCTAGGACAGGTTCTTAATGAAAAACTGTTTTTT	CAWSLGQVLNEKLFF
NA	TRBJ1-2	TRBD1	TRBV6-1	TGTGCCAGCAGTGACAGGGGGCCAGGTGGCTACACCTTC	CASSDRGPGGYTF
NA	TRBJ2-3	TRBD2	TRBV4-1	TGCGCCAGCAGCCAAGGACAGGGACTAGCGGGGGGGCCAGTAGATACGCAGTATTTT	CASSQGQGLAGGPVDTQYF
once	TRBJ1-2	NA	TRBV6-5	TGTGCCAGCAGTTCCAGTAACTATGGCTACACCTTC	CASSSSNYGYTF
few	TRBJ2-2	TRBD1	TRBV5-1	TGCGCCAGCAGCCACGGGCAGGGGGCGATCGGGGAGCTGTTTTTT	CASSHGQGAIGELFF
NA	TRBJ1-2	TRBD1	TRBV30	TGTGCCTGGAGTAAAGGGACAGTACTCTATGGCTACACCTTC	CAWSKGTVLYGYTF
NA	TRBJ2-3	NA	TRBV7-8	TGTGCCAGCAGCTTATTACTAGCTGAAGGTACGCAGTATTTT	CASSLLLAEGTQYF
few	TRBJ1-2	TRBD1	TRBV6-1	TGTGCCAGCAGAATACAGGGGCTTGGCTACACCTTC	CASRIQGLGYTF
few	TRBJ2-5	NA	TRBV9	TGTGCCAGCAGCTTCCGGGGGTGGGGTGGGAAAGGGTACTTC	CASSFRGWGGKGYF
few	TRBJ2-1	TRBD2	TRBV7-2	TGTGCCAGCAGCTTAGAAGGACTAGCGGGAGGTGAGCAGTTCTTC	CASSLEGLAGGEQFF
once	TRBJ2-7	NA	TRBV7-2	TGTGCCAGCAGCTCCAGGCCCTCCTACGAGCAGTACTTC	CASSSRPSYEQYF
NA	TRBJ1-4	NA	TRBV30	TGTGCCTGGAGTCCAATCGGGAGTATTAAACTGTTTTTT	CAWSPIGSIKLFF
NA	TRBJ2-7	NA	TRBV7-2	TGTGCCAGCAGCTTAGCTATTAGCGGCTACGAGCAGTACTTC	CASSLAISGYEQYF
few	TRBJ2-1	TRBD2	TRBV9	TGTGCCAGCAGCGTTAGTCCGGGACTAGCAATTTATGAGCAGTTCTTC	CASSVSPGLAIYEQFF
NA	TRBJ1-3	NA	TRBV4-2	TGTGCCAGCAGCCTTACAGGACCCGGGGGAAACACCATATATTTT	CASSLTGPGGNTIYF
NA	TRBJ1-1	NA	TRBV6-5	TGTGCCAGCAGTTATGATATTGCAGGCGAAGCTTTCTTT	CASSYDIAGEAFF
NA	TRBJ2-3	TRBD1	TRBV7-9	TGTGCCAGCCTCCGGGACAGGATTACAGATACGCAGTATTTT	CASLRDRITDTQYF
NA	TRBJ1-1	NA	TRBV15	TGTGCCACCAGCCGGGGGAGCACTGAAGCTTTCTTT	CATSRGSTEAFF
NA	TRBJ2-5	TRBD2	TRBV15	TGTGCCACCAGCAGAGGGACTAGCGGGGCGGATAAACAAGAGACCCAGTACTTC	CATSRGTSGADKQETQYF
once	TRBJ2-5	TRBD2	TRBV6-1	TGTGCCAGCAGTGCGCTAGCGGGGGGGCCCCAAGAGACCCAGTACTTC	CASSALAGGPQETQYF
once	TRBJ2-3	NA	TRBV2	TGTGCCAGCAGTCCCGGGGGGCCCCCAGATACGCAGTATTTT	CASSPGGPPDTQYF
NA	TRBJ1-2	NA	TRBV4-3	TGCGCCAGCAGCCGCCGAGACGGGATCAACTATGGCTACACCTTC	CASSRRDGINYGYTF
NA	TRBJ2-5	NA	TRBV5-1	TGCGCCAGCAGCGGCATAGCCTACGGTCCAGAGACCCAGTACTTC	CASSGIAYGPETQYF
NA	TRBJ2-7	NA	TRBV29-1	TGCAGCGTACAGAGCTCCTACGAGCAGTACTTC	CSVQSSYEQYF
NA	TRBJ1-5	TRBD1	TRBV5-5	TGTGCCAGCAGTCCCGGGGACAGGGATCAGCCCCAGCATTTT	CASSPGDRDQPQHF
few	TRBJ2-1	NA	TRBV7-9	TGTGCCAGCAGCCTCTTGAATGAGCAGTTCTTC	CASSLLNEQFF
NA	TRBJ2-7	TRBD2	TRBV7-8	TGTGCCAGCAGCTCGGGACTAGCGGGTACCTACGAGCAGTACTTC	CASSSGLAGTYEQYF
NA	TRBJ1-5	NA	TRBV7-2	TGTGCCAGCAGCTTACTAGGAGAGCCCCAGCATTTT	CASSLLGEPQHF
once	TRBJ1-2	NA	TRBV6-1	TGTGCCAGCAGTTATCAGGGTTCCTCTGGCTACACCTTC	CASSYQGSSGYTF
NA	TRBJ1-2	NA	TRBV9	TGTGCCAGCAGCGTCATTGCACAGGGAAAATATGGCTACACCTTC	CASSVIAQGKYGYTF
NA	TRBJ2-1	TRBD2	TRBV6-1	TGTGCCAGCAGAGTAGCGGGAGCAGGCTACAATGAGCAGTTCTTC	CASRVAGAGYNEQFF
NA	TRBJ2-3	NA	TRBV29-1	TGCAGCGAAAGGGTGGGGAGTCGGGGAGATACGCAGTATTTT	CSERVGSRGDTQYF
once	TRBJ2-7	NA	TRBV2	TGTGCCAGCAGTGCTCAGGGCGCCGGCACCTACGAGCAGTACTTC	CASSAQGAGTYEQYF
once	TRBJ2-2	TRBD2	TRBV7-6	TGTGCCAGCAGCTTAGAGGCCAGCGGGGGGAACACCGGGGAGCTGTTTTTT	CASSLEASGGNTGELFF
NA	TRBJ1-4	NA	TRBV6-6	TGTGCCAGCAGTTACGGGAGATCTAATGAAAAACTGTTTTTT	CASSYGRSNEKLFF
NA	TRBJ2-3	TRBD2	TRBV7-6	TGTGCCAGCAGCCCCACATCTAGCGGGGGGTACACAGATACGCAGTATTTT	CASSPTSSGGYTDTQYF
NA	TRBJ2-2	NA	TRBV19	TGTGCCAGTAGTAATAAGGCAGGGCGCACCGGGGAGCTGTTTTTT	CASSNKAGRTGELFF
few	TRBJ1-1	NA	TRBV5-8	TGTGCCAGCAGCTTGGCCAGTAACACTGAAGCTTTCTTT	CASSLASNTEAFF
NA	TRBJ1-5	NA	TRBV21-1	TGTGCCAGTCCTTATCCAGAAGTTCGTCAGCCCCAGCATTTT	CASPYPEVRQPQHF
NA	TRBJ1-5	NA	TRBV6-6	TGTGCCAGCAACTATGGGGGGCAGCCCCAGCATTTT	CASNYGGQPQHF
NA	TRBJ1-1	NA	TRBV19	TGTGCCAGTAGTCTCCAGGGGAACACTGAAGCTTTCTTT	CASSLQGNTEAFF
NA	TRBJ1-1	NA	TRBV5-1	TGCGCCAGCAGCTTGGGACATACTGAAGCTTTCTTT	CASSLGHTEAFF
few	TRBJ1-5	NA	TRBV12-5	TGTGCTAGTGGTTTGGGCGGGGTTCAGCCCCAGCATTTT	CASGLGGVQPQHF
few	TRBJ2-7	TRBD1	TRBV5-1	TGCGCCAGCAGCCTCACAGGGGAATTTTCTCAGTACTTC	CASSLTGEFSQYF
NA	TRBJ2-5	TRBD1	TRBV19	TGTGCCACCGGGCCGACAGGGGAGCAAGAGACCCAGTACTTC	CATGPTGEQETQYF
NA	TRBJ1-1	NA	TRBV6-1	TGTGCCAGCAGTGAAGATGGGGGCGGCATCACTGAAGCTTTCTTT	CASSEDGGGITEAFF
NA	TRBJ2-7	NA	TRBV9	TGTGCCAGCAGCGTAGATGGGACTTCATACTACGAGCAGTACTTC	CASSVDGTSYYEQYF
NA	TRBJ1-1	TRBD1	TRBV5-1	TGCGCCAGCAGCTGGCAGGGGGGAAAGACTGAAGCTTTCTTT	CASSWQGGKTEAFF
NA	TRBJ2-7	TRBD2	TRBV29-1	TGCAGCGTTGTGGTTGGGCCTAGCGGGCTCCGCTCCTACGAGCAGTACTTC	CSVVVGPSGLRSYEQYF
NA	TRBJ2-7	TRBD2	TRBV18	TGTGCCAGCTCACCAACTAGCGGGAGCCTCTCCCGAGGGGAGCAGTACTTC	CASSPTSGSLSRGEQYF